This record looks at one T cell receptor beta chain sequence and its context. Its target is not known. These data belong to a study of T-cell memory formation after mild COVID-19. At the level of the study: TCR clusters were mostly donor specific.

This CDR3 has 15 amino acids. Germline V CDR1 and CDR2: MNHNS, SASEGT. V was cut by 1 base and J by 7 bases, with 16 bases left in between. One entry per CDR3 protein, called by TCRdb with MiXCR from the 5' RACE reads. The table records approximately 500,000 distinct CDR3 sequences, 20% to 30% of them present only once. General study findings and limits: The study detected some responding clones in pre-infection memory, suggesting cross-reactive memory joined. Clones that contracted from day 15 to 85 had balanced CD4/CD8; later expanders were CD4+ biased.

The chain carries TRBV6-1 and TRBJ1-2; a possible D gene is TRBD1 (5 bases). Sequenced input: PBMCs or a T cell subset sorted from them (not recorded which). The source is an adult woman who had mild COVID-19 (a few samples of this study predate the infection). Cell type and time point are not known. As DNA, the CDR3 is TGTGCCAGCAGTGAAGAAGATCAGGGATGGGGTGGCTACACCTTC. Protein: CASSEEDQGWGGYTF.